This T cell receptor beta chain was sequenced for a study of T-cell reconstitution after alpha-beta-depleted transplantation in children. This CDR3 region has 13 residues. Trimming cost V 5 bases and J 5 bases, with 13 bases left between them. Germline CDR1 and CDR2: SEHNR and FQNEAQ (reference sequence). Unique molecular identifiers were incorporated into the prepared TCRbeta library. TCRdb passed the PCR reads through MiXCR, listing each CDR3 protein once. The sample records about 540,000 distinct CDR3 sequences, 15% to 20% being singletons. The sample consisted of PBMCs from the stem cell graft donor, taken from the stem cell graft. This TCR was sampled from a human donor who donated a stem cell graft to a child with acute lymphoblastic leukemia. The chain links TRBV7-9 to TRBJ2-7; no clear D. In DNA form, the CDR3 reads TGTGCCAGCAGCCCTCAGGAAGGCGACGAGCAGTACTTC. It encodes CASSPQEGDEQYF.